The 21 T cell receptor beta chains below were found in one sample sequenced in a study of blood T cell repertoires in COVID-19. The table came from immunoSEQ multiplex PCR; TCRdb's copy has only in-frame clones and leaves some out. The sample shows tens of thousands of clones, over 80% of them seen only once. Material for sequencing was peripheral blood. These receptors were taken from a human donor in a cohort sampled during active COVID-19.

The chain joins TRBV7-9 to TRBJ1-1, with 9 bases lining up with TRBD1. Trimming took 1 base from V and 0 from J; bases not matched to a gene: 3. There are 16 residues in the CDR3. CDR1 and CDR2 from the germline V gene are SEHNR and FQNEAQ (reference sequence). CDR3 residues: CASSLVGDRVNTEAFF. The CDR3 DNA follows: TGTGCCAGCAGCTTAGTGGGGGACAGGGTGAACACTGAAGCTTTCTTT.

The chain has TRBV27 and TRBJ2-7, with no clear D. Trimming took 8 bases from V and 0 from J, leaving 8 bases between them. This CDR3 has 12 amino acids. Germline V CDR1 and CDR2: MNHEY, SMNVEV (reference sequence). The CDR3 DNA reads TGTGCCAGCTCGGGTGGCTCCTACGAGCAGTACTTC. Its protein product is CASSGGSYEQYF.

The chain carries TRBV19 and TRBJ1-1; D gene ambiguous. With 6 bases removed from V and 5 bases from J, the gap between germline ends came to 16 bases. Per germline, CDR1 LNHDA and CDR2 SQIVND (reference sequence). The CDR3 is made up of 14 amino acids. The CDR3 reads CASSGLGWKTEAFF. The CDR3 DNA follows: TGTGCCAGTAGCGGACTGGGGTGGAAGACTGAAGCTTTCTTT.

This chain links TRBV25-1 with TRBJ2-7; TRBD2 matches 7 bases. Germline-derived CDR1 and CDR2 are MGHDK and SYGVNS. After removal of 3 bases from V and 2 bases from J, the junction contained 7 bases not matched to a gene. The CDR3 has 15 amino acids. As DNA, the CDR3 is TGTGCCAGCAGTGATGGCGGGAGTTTCACCTACGAGCAGTACTTC. Translating gives CASSDGGSFTYEQYF.

The V and J genes are TRBV30 and TRBJ2-7; possible D gene TRBD2, 6 bases. The CDR3 spans 14 residues. V was trimmed by 3 bases and J by 4 bases, leaving 16 bases between them. In germline, CDR1 is GTSNPN, CDR2 SVGIG (reference sequence). The CDR3 is CAWRPGGGSYEQYF. The CDR3 DNA sequence: TGTGCCTGGAGGCCCGGAGGAGGGAGTTACGAGCAGTACTTC.

The J gene is TRBJ2-2, the V gene TRBV11-2, with TRBD2 matching over 8 bases. CDR3 length: 15 residues. CDR1 and CDR2 from the germline V gene are SGHAT and FQNNGV. Trimming took 1 base from V and 4 from J; bases not matched to a gene: 2. The CDR3 loop reads CASSLVLAGTGELFF. CDR3 coding DNA: TGTGCCAGCAGCTTAGTGCTAGCGGGCACCGGGGAGCTGTTTTTT.

CDR3 sequence (DNA): TGCGCCAGCAGCTCCCGAGGACAGGGGGACAATGAGCAGTTCTTC. Protein sequence: CASSSRGQGDNEQFF. V usage is TRBV5-1 and J usage is TRBJ2-1, with 10 bases matching TRBD1. The germline gives CDR1 SGHRS, CDR2 YFSETQ. This CDR3 contains 15 residues. Trimming at V came to 3 bases and at J to 5 bases, leaving 5 bases not matched to a gene.

The chain has TRBV5-4 and TRBJ1-1, with D perhaps matching TRBD1 (6 bases). The CDR3 has 14 amino acids. Germline assignment: CDR1 SGHNT and CDR2 YYREEE (reference sequence). Trimming left V 2 bases short and J 1 base short, with 9 bases between. The CDR3 DNA is TGTGCCAGCAGCTTCAAAGGGGGGAACACTGAAGCTTTCTTT. Translating it yields CASSFKGGNTEAFF.

Written as DNA, the CDR3 is TGTGCCAGCAGTTTATCTCCTAGCGGTGTGCAGTTCTTC. Protein product: CASSLSPSGVQFF. This rearrangement joins TRBV12-3 or TRBV12-4 to TRBJ2-1, with 7 bases aligning to TRBD2. The CDR3 length is 13 residues. V shed 2 bases and J 12 bases; nucleotides not matched to a gene: 7.

The rearrangement uses TRBV19 and TRBJ2-5; D not resolved. Trimming left V 6 bases short and J 1 base short, with 6 bases between. Per the germline V gene, CDR1 is LNHDA and CDR2 is SQIVND (reference sequence). This CDR3 has 12 residues. This CDR3 reads CASSNFQETQYF. CDR3 coding DNA: TGTGCCAGTAGCAACTTCCAAGAGACCCAGTACTTC.

The chain employs TRBV6-4 and TRBJ2-2; D possibly corresponds to TRBD2 (6 bases). The V end lost 9 bases, the J end lost 5 bases, and 19 bases lay between the germline ends. From germline, CDR1 is MRHNA and CDR2 SNTAGT. There are 15 residues in the CDR3. This CDR3 reads CARTRPGVSTGELFF. CDR3 DNA sequence: TGTGCCAGAACCCGACCGGGGGTATCGACCGGGGAGCTGTTTTTT.

The V call is TRBV2, the J call TRBJ1-1; D remains unclear. The CDR3 sequence is 15 residues long. V lost 4 bases to trimming and J lost 4 bases, with 16 bases between them. Per the germline V gene, CDR1 is SNHLY and CDR2 is FYNNEI. Here the CDR3 DNA reads TGTGCCAGCAGTGGGAAGGGAGCGTGGAGCACTGAAGCTTTCTTT. Residues: CASSGKGAWSTEAFF.

V gene TRBV6-2 or TRBV6-3 combines with J gene TRBJ2-1; 11 bases match TRBD2. The CDR3 loop spans 17 amino acids. J gave up 5 bases and V 4 bases, and 10 bases lay outside the gene matches. Germline CDR1 reads MNHEY; CDR2 reads SVGEGT. CDR3 residues: CASSFLASGGTDNEQFF. DNA of the CDR3: TGTGCCAGCAGTTTCCTTGCTAGCGGGGGGACCGACAATGAGCAGTTCTTC.

The V call is TRBV5-4, the J call TRBJ1-1; 7 nucleotides agree with TRBD1. Germline V gene sequence: CDR1 SGHNT, CDR2 YYREEE (reference sequence). Losses at the gene ends were 4 bases for V and 3 bases for J; bases not matched to a gene: 6. The CDR3 is 14 amino acids. This CDR3 is CASSNPGQYTEAFF. In DNA, the CDR3 is TGTGCCAGCAGCAATCCGGGACAGTACACTGAAGCTTTCTTT.

The chain combines TRBV6-5 with TRBJ2-5; 10 bases fit TRBD2. Germline CDR1 MNHEY, CDR2 SVGAGI. The CDR3 has 13 residues. The ends lost 6 bases at V and 7 bases at J; junction bases unmatched: 5. The CDR3 region is CASRGTSDGTQYF. DNA of the CDR3: TGTGCCAGCAGAGGGACTAGCGACGGGACCCAGTACTTC.

The chain recombines TRBV7-9 with TRBJ2-7, with D perhaps matching TRBD2 (7 bases). This CDR3 comprises 14 residues. Trimming shortened V by 5 bases and J by 3 bases, and 14 bases separated the two germline ends. Germline CDR1 is SEHNR and CDR2 is FQNEAQ (reference sequence). CDR3 DNA: TGTGCCAGCAGCGGGGGGGCCCGAAACTACGAGCAGTACTTC. It codes for CASSGGARNYEQYF. Full variable domain (remainder filled in from reference TRBV7-9 and TRBJ2-7): DTGVSQNPRHKITKRGQNVTFRCDPISEHNRLYWYRQTLGQGPEFLTYFQNEAQLEKSRLLSDRFSAERPKGSFSTLEIQRTEQGDSAMYLCASSGGARNYEQYFGPGTRLTVT.

This chain uses TRBV3-1 (or the pseudogene TRBV3-2) with TRBJ1-5, with D tentatively TRBD1 (6 bases). Germline V CDR1 and CDR2: LGHDT, YNNKEL (reference sequence). V was trimmed by 4 bases and J by 4 bases, leaving 14 bases between them. This CDR3 has 15 amino acids. The DNA for the CDR3 is TGTGCCAGCAGCCCCTCAGACAGGAGGAATCAGCCCCAGCATTTT. Its translation: CASSPSDRRNQPQHF.

This chain joins TRBV7-6 and TRBJ1-6, with TRBD1 as a possible D gene (5 bases). This CDR3 spans 14 amino acids. CDR1 SGHVS and CDR2 FNYEAQ come from the germline V gene. V lost 5 bases and J 7 bases, leaving 12 bases between the germline ends. CDR3 nucleotide sequence: TGTGCCAGCAGCGCTACAGGCAAGAATTCACCCCTCCACTTT. It is translated as CASSATGKNSPLHF. The full variable domain, completed using reference TRBV7-6 and TRBJ1-6, is GAGVSQSPRYKVTKRGQDVALRCDPISGHVSLYWYRQALGQGPEFLTYFNYEAQQDKSGLPNDRFSAERPEGSISTLTIQRTEQRDSAMYRCASSATGKNSPLHFGNGTRLTVT.

The chain recombines TRBV2 with TRBJ1-2; TRBD1 aligns across 11 bases. Germline V gene lookup returns CDR1 SNHLY and CDR2 FYNNEI. V shed 3 bases and J 8 bases; nucleotides not matched to a gene: 8. This CDR3 region has 15 residues. As DNA, the CDR3 is TGTGCCAGCAGTGAGGGGACAGGGGGAGGTAGGGGCTACACCTTC. Translating gives CASSEGTGGGRGYTF.

The chain recombines TRBV2 with TRBJ2-7; tentative D call: TRBD2 (5 bases). Germline V gene lookup returns CDR1 SNHLY and CDR2 FYNNEI. With 10 bases removed from V and 0 bases from J, the gap between germline ends came to 7 bases. CDR3 size: 11 residues. The CDR3 nucleotides read TGTGCCACACGGGGCTCCTACGAGCAGTACTTC. This sequence encodes CATRGSYEQYF.

The chain couples TRBV6-5 to TRBJ2-3; 8 nucleotides agree with TRBD2. Germline V gene data show CDR1 as MNHEY and CDR2 as SVGAGI. The V and J ends lost 4 bases and 0 bases, in that order; junction bases with no gene match: 6. The CDR3 length is 16 residues. The CDR3 DNA is TGTGCCAGCAGTTTTGGACTAGCCCTAAGCACAGATACGCAGTATTTT. It codes for CASSFGLALSTDTQYF.